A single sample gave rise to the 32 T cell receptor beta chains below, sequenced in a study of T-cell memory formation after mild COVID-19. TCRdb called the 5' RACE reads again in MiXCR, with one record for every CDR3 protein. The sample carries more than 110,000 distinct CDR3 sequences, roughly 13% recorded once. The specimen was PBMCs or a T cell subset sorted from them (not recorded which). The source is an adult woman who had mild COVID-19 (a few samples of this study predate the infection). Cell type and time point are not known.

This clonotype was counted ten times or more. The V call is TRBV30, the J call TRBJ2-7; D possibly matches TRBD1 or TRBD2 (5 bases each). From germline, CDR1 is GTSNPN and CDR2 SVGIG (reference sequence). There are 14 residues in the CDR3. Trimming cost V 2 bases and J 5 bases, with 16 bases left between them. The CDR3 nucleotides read TGTGCCTGGAGTTGGGGGTCGGGGTCCAACGAGCAGTACTTC. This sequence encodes CAWSWGSGSNEQYF.

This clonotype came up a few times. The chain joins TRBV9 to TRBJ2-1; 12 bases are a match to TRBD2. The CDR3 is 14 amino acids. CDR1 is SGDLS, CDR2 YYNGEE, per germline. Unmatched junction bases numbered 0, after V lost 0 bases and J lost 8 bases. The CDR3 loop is CASSVGLAGDEQFF. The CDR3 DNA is TGTGCCAGCAGCGTAGGACTAGCGGGGGATGAGCAGTTCTTC.

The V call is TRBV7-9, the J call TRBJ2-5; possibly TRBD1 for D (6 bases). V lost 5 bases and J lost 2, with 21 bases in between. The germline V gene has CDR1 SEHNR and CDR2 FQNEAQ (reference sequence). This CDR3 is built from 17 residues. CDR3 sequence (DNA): TGTGCCAGCAGCCCAAAACGCACAGGGACCCTACAAGAGACCCAGTACTTC. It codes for CASSPKRTGTLQETQYF.

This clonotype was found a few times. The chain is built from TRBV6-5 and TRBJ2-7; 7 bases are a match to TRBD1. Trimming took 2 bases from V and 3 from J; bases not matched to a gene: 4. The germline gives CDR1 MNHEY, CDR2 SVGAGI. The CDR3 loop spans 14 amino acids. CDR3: CASSYGTADYEQYF. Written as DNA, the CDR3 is TGTGCCAGCAGTTACGGGACAGCGGACTACGAGCAGTACTTC.

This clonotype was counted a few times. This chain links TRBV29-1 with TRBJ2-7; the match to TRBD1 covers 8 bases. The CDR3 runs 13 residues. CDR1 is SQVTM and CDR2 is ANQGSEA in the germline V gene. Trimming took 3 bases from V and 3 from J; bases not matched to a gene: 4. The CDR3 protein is CSVDGTGGYEQYF. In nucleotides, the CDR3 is TGCAGCGTTGATGGTACAGGGGGCTACGAGCAGTACTTC.

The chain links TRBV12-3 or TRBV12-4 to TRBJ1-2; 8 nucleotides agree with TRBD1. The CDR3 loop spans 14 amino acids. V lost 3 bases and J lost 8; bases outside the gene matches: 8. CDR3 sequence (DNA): TGTGCCAGCAGTTTGGGGCAGGGGGCGAGGGGCTACACCTTC. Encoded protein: CASSLGQGARGYTF.

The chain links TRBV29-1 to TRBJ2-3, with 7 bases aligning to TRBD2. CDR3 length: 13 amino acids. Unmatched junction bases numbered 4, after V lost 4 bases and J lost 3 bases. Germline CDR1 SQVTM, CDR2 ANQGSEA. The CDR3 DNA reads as TGCAGCGTTGTGGAGCGGGGAACAGATACGCAGTATTTT. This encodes CSVVERGTDTQYF.

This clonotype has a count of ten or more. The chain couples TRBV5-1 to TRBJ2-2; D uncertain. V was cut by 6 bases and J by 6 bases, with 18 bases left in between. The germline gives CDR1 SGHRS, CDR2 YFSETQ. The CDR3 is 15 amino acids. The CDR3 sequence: CASTKEPPLAGELFF. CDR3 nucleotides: TGCGCCAGCACCAAAGAACCCCCGTTGGCCGGGGAGCTGTTTTTT. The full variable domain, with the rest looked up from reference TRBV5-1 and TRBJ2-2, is KAGVTQTPRYLIKTRGQQVTLSCSPISGHRSVSWYQQTPGQGLQFLFEYFSETQRNKGNFPGRFSGRQFSNSRSEMNVSTLELGDSALYLCASTKEPPLAGELFFGEGSRLTVL.

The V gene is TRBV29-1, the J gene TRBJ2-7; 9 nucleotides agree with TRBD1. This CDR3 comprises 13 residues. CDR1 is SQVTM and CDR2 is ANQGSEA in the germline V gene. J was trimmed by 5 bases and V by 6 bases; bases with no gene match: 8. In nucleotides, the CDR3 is TGCAGCGTCCTGCCGGGACAGGGCCACGAGCAGTACTTC. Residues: CSVLPGQGHEQYF.

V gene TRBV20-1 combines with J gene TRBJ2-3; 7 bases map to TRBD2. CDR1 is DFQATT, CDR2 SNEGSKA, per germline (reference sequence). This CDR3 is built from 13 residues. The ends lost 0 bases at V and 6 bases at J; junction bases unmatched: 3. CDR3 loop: CSARERERDTQYF. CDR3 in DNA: TGCAGTGCTAGAGAGCGGGAGAGGGATACGCAGTATTTT.

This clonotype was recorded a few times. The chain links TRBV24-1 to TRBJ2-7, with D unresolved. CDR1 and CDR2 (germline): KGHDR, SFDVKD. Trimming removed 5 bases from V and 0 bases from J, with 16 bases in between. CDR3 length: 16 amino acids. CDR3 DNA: TGTGCCACCAGTGCGAGTAGTGCTGGGATCTCCTACGAGCAGTACTTC. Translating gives CATSASSAGISYEQYF.

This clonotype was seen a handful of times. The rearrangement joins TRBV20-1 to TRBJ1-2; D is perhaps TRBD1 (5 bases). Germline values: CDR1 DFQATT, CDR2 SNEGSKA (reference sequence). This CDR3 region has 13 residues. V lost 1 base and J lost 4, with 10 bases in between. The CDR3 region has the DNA TGCAGTGCTAGAGGACATGGGGCCTATGGCTACACCTTC. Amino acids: CSARGHGAYGYTF.

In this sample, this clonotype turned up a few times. The CDR3 here is CASSIQYSQLTDGYTF. The CDR3 nucleotides read TGTGCCAGTAGTATCCAGTACTCACAACTGACGGATGGCTACACCTTC. The V gene is TRBV19, the J gene TRBJ1-2; D call uncertain. This CDR3 is 16 amino acids long. Trimming pared 3 bases from V and 6 bases from J, leaving 20 bases between. Germline CDR1 is LNHDA and CDR2 is SQIVND (reference sequence). The variable domain in full, with the rest retrieved from reference TRBV19 and TRBJ1-2, is DGGITQSPKYLFRKEGQNVTLSCEQNLNHDAMYWYRQDPGQGLRLIYYSQIVNDFQKGDIAEGYSVSREKKESFPLTVTSAQKNPTAFYLCASSIQYSQLTDGYTFGSGTRLTVV.

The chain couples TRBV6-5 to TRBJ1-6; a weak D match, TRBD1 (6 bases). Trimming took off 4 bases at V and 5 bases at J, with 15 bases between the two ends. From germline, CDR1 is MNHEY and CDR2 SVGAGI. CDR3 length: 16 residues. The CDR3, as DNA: TGTGCCAGCAGTTCCCCCGACAGGAAGCATAATTCACCCCTCCACTTT. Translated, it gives CASSSPDRKHNSPLHF.

The CDR3 reads CASSERDPGVTEAFF. CDR3 nucleotide sequence: TGCGCCAGCAGCGAGAGGGACCCTGGTGTCACTGAAGCTTTCTTT. The chain has TRBV10-2 and TRBJ1-1, with D perhaps TRBD1 (5 bases). CDR1 and CDR2 (germline): WSHSY, SAAADI. CDR3 size: 15 residues. Trimming left V 6 bases short and J 4 bases short, with 18 bases between.

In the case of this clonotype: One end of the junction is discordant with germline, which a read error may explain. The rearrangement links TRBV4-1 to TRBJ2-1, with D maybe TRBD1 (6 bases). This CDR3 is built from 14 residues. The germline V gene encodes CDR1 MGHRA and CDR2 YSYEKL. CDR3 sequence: CVSSQANRVNEQFF. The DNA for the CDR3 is TGCGTCAGCAGCCAGGCCAACAGGGTCAATGAGCAGTTCTTC.

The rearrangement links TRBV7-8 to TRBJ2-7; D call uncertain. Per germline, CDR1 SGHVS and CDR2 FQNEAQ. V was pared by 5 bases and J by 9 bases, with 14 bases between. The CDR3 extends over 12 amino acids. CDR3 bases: TGTGCCAGCAGCCGTGACCCCTTCGGGCAGTACTTC. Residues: CASSRDPFGQYF.

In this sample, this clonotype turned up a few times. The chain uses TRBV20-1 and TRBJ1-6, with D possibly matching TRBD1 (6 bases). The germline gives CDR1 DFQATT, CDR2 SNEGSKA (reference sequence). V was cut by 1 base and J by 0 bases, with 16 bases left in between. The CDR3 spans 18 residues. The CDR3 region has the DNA TGCAGTGCTAGAGGAATAACAGGGCCGAGCTCCTATAATTCACCCCTCCACTTT. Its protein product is CSARGITGPSSYNSPLHF.

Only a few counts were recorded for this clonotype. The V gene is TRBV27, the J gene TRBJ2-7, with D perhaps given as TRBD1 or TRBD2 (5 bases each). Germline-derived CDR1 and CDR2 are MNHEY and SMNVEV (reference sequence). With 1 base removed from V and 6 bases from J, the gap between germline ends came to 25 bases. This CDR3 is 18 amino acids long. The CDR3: CASSLWGRDGTQAGEQYF. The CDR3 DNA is TGTGCCAGCAGTTTATGGGGCAGAGATGGGACGCAAGCAGGCGAGCAGTACTTC.

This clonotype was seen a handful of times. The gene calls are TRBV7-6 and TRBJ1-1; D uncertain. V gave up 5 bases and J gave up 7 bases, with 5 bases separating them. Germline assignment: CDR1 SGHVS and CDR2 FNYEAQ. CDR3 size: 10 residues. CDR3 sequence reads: CASSLYEAFF. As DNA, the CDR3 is TGTGCCAGCAGCCTTTATGAAGCTTTCTTT.

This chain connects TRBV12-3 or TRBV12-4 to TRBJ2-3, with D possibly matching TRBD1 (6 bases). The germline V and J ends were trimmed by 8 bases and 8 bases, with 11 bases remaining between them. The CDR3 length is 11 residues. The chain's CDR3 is CASEAQGTQYF. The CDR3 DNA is TGTGCCAGCGAGGCACAGGGTACGCAGTATTTT.

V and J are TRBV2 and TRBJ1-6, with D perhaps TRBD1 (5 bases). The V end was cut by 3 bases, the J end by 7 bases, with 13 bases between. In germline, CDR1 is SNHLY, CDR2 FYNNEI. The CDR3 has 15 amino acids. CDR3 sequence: CASSEGSGLNSPLHF. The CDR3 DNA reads TGTGCCAGCAGTGAGGGTTCAGGGTTGAATTCACCCCTCCACTTT.

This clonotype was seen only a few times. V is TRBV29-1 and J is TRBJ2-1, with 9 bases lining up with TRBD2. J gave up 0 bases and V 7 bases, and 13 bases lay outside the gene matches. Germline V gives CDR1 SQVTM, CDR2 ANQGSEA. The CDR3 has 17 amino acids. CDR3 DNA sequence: TGCAGCGCCCGACTAGCGGCGGATTCCAGCTCCTACAATGAGCAGTTCTTC. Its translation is CSARLAADSSSYNEQFF.

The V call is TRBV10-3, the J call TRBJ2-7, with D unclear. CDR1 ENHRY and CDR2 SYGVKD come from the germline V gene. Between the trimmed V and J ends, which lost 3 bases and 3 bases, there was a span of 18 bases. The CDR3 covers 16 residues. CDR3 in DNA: TGTGCCATCAGTGAAAAAGAACCGCCCGCAATCTACGAGCAGTACTTC. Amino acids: CAISEKEPPAIYEQYF.

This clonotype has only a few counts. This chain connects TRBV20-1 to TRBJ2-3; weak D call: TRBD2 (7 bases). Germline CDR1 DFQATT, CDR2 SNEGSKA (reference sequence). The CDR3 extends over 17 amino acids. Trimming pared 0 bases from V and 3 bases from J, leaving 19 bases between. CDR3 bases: TGCAGTGCTAGAGATTTAGAGGGGGGGCTATGGACAGATACGCAGTATTTT. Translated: CSARDLEGGLWTDTQYF.

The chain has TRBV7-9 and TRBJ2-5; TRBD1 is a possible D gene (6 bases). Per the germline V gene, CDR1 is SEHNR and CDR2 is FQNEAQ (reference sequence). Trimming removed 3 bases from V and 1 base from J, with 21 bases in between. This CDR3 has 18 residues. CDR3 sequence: CASSFPRQAATPQETQYF. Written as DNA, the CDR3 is TGTGCCAGCAGCTTCCCAAGACAGGCCGCGACCCCCCAAGAGACCCAGTACTTC.

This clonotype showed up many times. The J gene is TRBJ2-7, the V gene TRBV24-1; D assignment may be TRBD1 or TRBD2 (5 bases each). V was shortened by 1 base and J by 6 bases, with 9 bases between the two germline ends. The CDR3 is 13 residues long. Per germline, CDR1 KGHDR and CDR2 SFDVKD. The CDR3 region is CATSDFGGGEQYF. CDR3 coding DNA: TGTGCCACCAGTGATTTTGGGGGTGGCGAGCAGTACTTC.

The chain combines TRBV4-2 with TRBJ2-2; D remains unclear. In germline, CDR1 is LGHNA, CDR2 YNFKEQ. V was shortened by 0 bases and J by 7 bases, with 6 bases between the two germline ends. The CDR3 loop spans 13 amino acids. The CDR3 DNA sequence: TGTGCCAGCAGCCAAGATCGAGACGGGGAGCTGTTTTTT. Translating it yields CASSQDRDGELFF.

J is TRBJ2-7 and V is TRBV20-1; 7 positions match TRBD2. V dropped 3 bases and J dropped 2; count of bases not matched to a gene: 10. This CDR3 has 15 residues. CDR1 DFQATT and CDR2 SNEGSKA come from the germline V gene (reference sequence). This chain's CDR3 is CSASMLADGAYEQYF. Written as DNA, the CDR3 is TGCAGTGCTAGTATGCTAGCGGACGGAGCCTACGAGCAGTACTTC.

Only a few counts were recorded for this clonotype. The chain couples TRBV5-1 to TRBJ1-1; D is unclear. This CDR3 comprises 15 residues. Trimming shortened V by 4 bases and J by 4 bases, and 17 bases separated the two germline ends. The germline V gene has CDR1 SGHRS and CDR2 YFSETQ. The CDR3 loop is CASSLPPLDGTEAFF. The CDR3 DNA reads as TGCGCCAGCAGCCTACCGCCCCTCGACGGCACTGAAGCTTTCTTT. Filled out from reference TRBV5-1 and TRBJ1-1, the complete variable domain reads KAGVTQTPRYLIKTRGQQVTLSCSPISGHRSVSWYQQTPGQGLQFLFEYFSETQRNKGNFPGRFSGRQFSNSRSEMNVSTLELGDSALYLCASSLPPLDGTEAFFGQGTRLTVV.

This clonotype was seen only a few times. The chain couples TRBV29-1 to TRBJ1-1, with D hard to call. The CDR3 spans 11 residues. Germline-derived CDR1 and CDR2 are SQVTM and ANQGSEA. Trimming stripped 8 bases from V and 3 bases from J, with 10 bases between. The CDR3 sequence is CSFIGDTEAFF. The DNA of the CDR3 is TGCAGCTTCATCGGAGACACTGAAGCTTTCTTT. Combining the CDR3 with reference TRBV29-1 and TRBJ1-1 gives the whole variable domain SAVISQKPSRDICQRGTSLTIQCQVDSQVTMMFWYRQQPGQSLTLIATANQGSEATYESGFVIDKFPISRPNLTFSTLTVSNMSPEDSSIYLCSFIGDTEAFFGQGTRLTVV.

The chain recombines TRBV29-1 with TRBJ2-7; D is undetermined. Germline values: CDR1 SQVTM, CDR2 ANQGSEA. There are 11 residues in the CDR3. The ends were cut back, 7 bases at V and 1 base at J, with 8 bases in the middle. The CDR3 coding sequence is TGCAGCGCCAGCGTGTCCTACGAGCAGTACTTC. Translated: CSASVSYEQYF.